The 18 T cell receptor beta chains below were found in one sample sequenced in a study of blood T cell repertoires in COVID-19. Profiling relied on immunoSEQ multiplex PCR, and the TCRdb table lists in-frame clones only, not all of them. The data hold about 190,000 clones, with approximately 84% observed a single time. Sequenced material: PBMCs or T cells enriched from blood (not recorded which). The receptors were gathered from a woman aged 25-40 years who had recovered from COVID-19.

Note on this clone: The junction does not match germline at one end; this may be a read error. For the CDR3, the DNA is TGTGCTAGCAGCACAGGGGGCTCAGTCTCTGGGGCCAACGTCCTGACTTTC. Translated: CASSTGGSVSGANVLTF. The chain joins TRBV7-7 to TRBJ2-6; TRBD1 matches 9 bases. Per germline, CDR1 SSHAT and CDR2 FNYEAQ (reference sequence). The CDR3 runs to 17 residues.

The chain recombines TRBV5-1 with TRBJ2-2; D is undetermined. CDR3 size: 15 residues. Germline loops: CDR1 SGHRS, CDR2 YFSETQ. Trimming stripped 0 bases from V and 4 bases from J, with 10 bases between. CDR3 sequence reads: CASSLEWHSTGELFF. Here the CDR3 DNA reads TGCGCCAGCAGCTTGGAGTGGCATTCCACCGGGGAGCTGTTTTTT.

The CDR3 sequence: CASSSTLAGPSSYNEQFF. CDR3 DNA sequence: TGCGCCAGCAGCTCCACCCTAGCGGGTCCTAGCTCCTACAATGAGCAGTTCTTC. The chain joins TRBV5-1 to TRBJ2-1; 8 nucleotides match TRBD2. CDR1 is SGHRS, CDR2 YFSETQ, per germline. V gave up 3 bases and J gave up 0 bases; unmatched junction bases: 11. This CDR3 has 18 amino acids.

The rearrangement joins TRBV5-4 to TRBJ2-3, with 13 bases identical to TRBD2. The length of the CDR3 is 16 residues. From germline, CDR1 is SGHNT and CDR2 YYREEE (reference sequence). V lost 1 base, J lost 11 bases, and 10 bases stayed unmatched. CDR3 coding DNA: TGTGCCAGCAGCTTGAAAACTAGCGGGAGGGGGAGGGGGCAGTATTTT. It encodes CASSLKTSGRGRGQYF.

The chain carries TRBV3-1 (or the pseudogene TRBV3-2) and TRBJ2-3; 9 bases fit TRBD2. V was pared by 5 bases and J by 4 bases, with 10 bases of the junction left unmatched. Germline values: CDR1 LGHDT, CDR2 YNNKEL (reference sequence). The CDR3 is 16 amino acids. CDR3 nucleotides: TGTGCCAGCAGCACCGGGACTAGCTTTGGGGCAGATACGCAGTATTTT. Its translation is CASSTGTSFGADTQYF.

A single count supports this clone. The gene calls are TRBV7-9 and TRBJ1-4; D uncertain. The ends were cut back, 4 bases at V and 0 bases at J, with 6 bases in the middle. Per the germline V gene, CDR1 is SEHNR and CDR2 is FQNEAQ (reference sequence). The CDR3 contains 14 residues. The CDR3 here is CASSSRATNEKLFF. CDR3 bases: TGTGCCAGCAGCTCGAGAGCAACTAATGAAAAACTGTTTTTT.

The chain couples TRBV2 to TRBJ2-1; maybe TRBD1 (6 bases). The CDR3 sequence is 18 residues long. Trimming removed 3 bases from V and 0 bases from J, with 18 bases in between. The germline V gene has CDR1 SNHLY and CDR2 FYNNEI. The CDR3 sequence is CASSEPRTAFFSYNEQFF. Written as DNA, the CDR3 is TGTGCCAGCAGTGAGCCGAGGACAGCATTCTTCTCCTACAATGAGCAGTTCTTC.

This clone was recorded once. The chain couples TRBV6-5 to TRBJ1-1, with 9 bases that match TRBD1. The V segment lost 6 bases and the J segment 0 bases; nucleotides outside the gene matches: 5. In germline, CDR1 is MNHEY, CDR2 SVGAGI. The CDR3 is 15 amino acids. The CDR3 DNA reads TGTGCCAGCAGCAGGACAGGGGTATTGAACACTGAAGCTTTCTTT. Translation gives CASSRTGVLNTEAFF.

The chain employs TRBV27 and TRBJ2-1, with 8 bases matching TRBD2. Trimming at V came to 5 bases and at J to 11 bases, leaving 14 bases not matched to a gene. The CDR3 length is 15 residues. CDR1 is MNHEY and CDR2 is SMNVEV in the germline V gene (reference sequence). The chain's CDR3 is CASSKEPGGPLKQFF. The CDR3 nucleotides are TGTGCCAGCAGTAAGGAGCCGGGGGGGCCTCTGAAGCAGTTCTTC.

The chain joins TRBV18 to TRBJ2-4; D is undetermined. The germline V gene encodes CDR1 KGHSH and CDR2 LQKENI. Trimming pared 0 bases from V and 2 bases from J, leaving 11 bases between. The CDR3 consists of 16 residues. The CDR3 nucleotides read TGTGCCAGCTCACCACCACCCCAGTCTTCCAAAAACATTCAGTACTTC. This gives the protein CASSPPPQSSKNIQYF.

The sample holds many counts of this clone. The V and J genes are TRBV7-9 and TRBJ1-5; maybe TRBD1 (5 bases). This CDR3 region has 14 residues. Trimming removed 4 bases from V and 0 bases from J, with 7 bases in between. CDR1 is SEHNR and CDR2 is FQNEAQ in the germline V gene (reference sequence). The CDR3 spells CASSWGGSNQPQHF. CDR3 DNA: TGTGCCAGCAGCTGGGGGGGTAGCAATCAGCCCCAGCATTTT.

The V and J genes are TRBV4-1 and TRBJ1-1; D is perhaps TRBD1 (6 bases). Germline V gives CDR1 MGHRA, CDR2 YSYEKL. The CDR3 contains 18 residues. V was shortened by 0 bases and J by 1 base, with 18 bases between the two germline ends. The CDR3 is CASSQERDRRLGNTEAFF. CDR3 DNA sequence: TGCGCCAGCAGCCAAGAGAGAGACAGGAGATTGGGGAACACTGAAGCTTTCTTT.

V gene TRBV7-9 combines with J gene TRBJ1-1; the match to TRBD1 covers 7 bases. Germline V gives CDR1 SEHNR, CDR2 FQNEAQ (reference sequence). The CDR3 extends over 14 amino acids. Germline trimming cut 10 bases from V and 1 base from J; bases unmatched to any gene: 9. This CDR3 reads CATTTDRPNTEAFF. The CDR3 nucleotides read TGTGCCACCACTACGGACAGGCCGAACACTGAAGCTTTCTTT.

The CDR3 spells CASSSGKSGQGASRYTF. Here the CDR3 DNA reads TGCGCCAGCAGCTCCGGAAAATCGGGACAGGGGGCGTCCCGCTACACCTTC. The genes are TRBV5-1 and TRBJ1-2, with TRBD1 identical over 12 bases. The V gene end was trimmed by 3 bases and the J gene end by 9 bases; junction bases not matched to a gene: 15. Germline V gene lookup returns CDR1 SGHRS and CDR2 YFSETQ. The CDR3 covers 17 residues.

The rearrangement links TRBV6-5 to TRBJ2-5, with 7 positions matching TRBD2. The CDR3 loop spans 16 amino acids. V shed 0 bases and J 2 bases; nucleotides not matched to a gene: 6. Germline V gene lookup returns CDR1 MNHEY and CDR2 SVGAGI. CDR3 in amino acids: CASSYSAGVGQETQYF. In DNA form, the CDR3 reads TGTGCCAGCAGTTACTCGGCGGGAGTGGGGCAAGAGACCCAGTACTTC.

The V and J genes are TRBV24-1 and TRBJ2-3; D may be TRBD2 (5 bases). The germline V gene has CDR1 KGHDR and CDR2 SFDVKD. CDR3 size: 15 residues. With 1 base removed from V and 6 bases from J, the gap between germline ends came to 13 bases. The CDR3 DNA sequence: TGTGCCACCAGTGATTTTCGGCTAGCCAGGGATACGCAGTATTTT. Residues: CATSDFRLARDTQYF.

The chain joins TRBV18 to TRBJ2-5; D gene unclear. V was pared by 3 bases and J by 2 bases, with 13 bases between. The germline CDR1 and CDR2 sequences are KGHSH and LQKENI. The CDR3 loop spans 15 amino acids. The CDR3 DNA sequence: TGTGCCAGCTCACCTTCTGGGCAGGAACAAGAGACCCAGTACTTC. Translation: CASSPSGQEQETQYF.

Of note for this clone: This sample includes further DNA sequences coding for the same CDR3. J is TRBJ1-4 and V is TRBV5-1, with 9 nucleotides matching TRBD1. The CDR3 totals 14 residues. CDR1 SGHRS and CDR2 YFSETQ come from the germline V gene. Trimming took 3 bases from V and 8 from J; bases not matched to a gene: 5. The CDR3 here is CASSSGTGREKLFF. In DNA form, the CDR3 reads TGCGCCAGCAGCTCCGGGACAGGGCGGGAAAAACTGTTTTTT.